This TCR beta chain comes out of a study of tumor-infiltrating lymphocytes in primary liver carcinoma. Study-wide background: Subjects presented with primary liver carcinoma managed by surgical resection. Roughly 3.5 to 8 million productive TCRbeta reads came from each sample, comparable across tissue types.

A constant-region primer primed TCR beta cDNA synthesis from roughly 510 ng of total RNA. It was through three nested multiplex PCR rounds of slightly modified ARM-PCR that TCR beta libraries arose. Both of the initial two PCR rounds ran for nine to eleven cycles and employed TRBV1-TRBV30 forward primers alongside a C-beta reverse primer. TCRdb re-analysed the multiplex PCR reads in MiXCR, keeping a single row per CDR3 protein. The table shows 330,000 or so distinct CDR3 sequences, with about 65% occurring only once. Germline CDR1 and CDR2: SGHAT and FQNNGV. Trimming took 8 bases from V and 5 from J, leaving 15 bases between them. The CDR3 is made up of 13 amino acids. They got blood RNA out of unsorted whole blood and also pulled out germline DNA.

The sequenced sample was peripheral blood. This sequence originates from a man aged 35 to 55 with primary liver carcinoma and hepatitis B virus infection. This chain joins TRBV11-2 and TRBJ1-1, with D perhaps matching TRBD1 (5 bases). In DNA, the CDR3 is TGTGCCAGCTGCGAGGGGCCTCAGACTGAAGCTTTCTTT. Amino acid sequence: CASCEGPQTEAFF.